This T cell receptor beta chain originates from a study of cytomegalovirus exposure and HLA in healthy donors. Study-wide results and caveats: An analysis was carried out later, and it reportedly showed fewer N-insertions in an Asian-associated ancestry cluster than the 666-donor mean.

Germline assignment: CDR1 SGHDT and CDR2 YYEEEE. The CDR3 sequence is 16 residues long. V shed 5 bases and J 1 base; nucleotides not matched to a gene: 12. The PCR ran on 60 Vbeta and 13 Jbeta primers. The table came from immunoSEQ multiplex PCR; TCRdb's copy has only in-frame clones and leaves some out. The sample consists of around 150,000 clones, 55% to 70% of them appearing once. About this clone itself: Its target is not known.

The sample consisted of PBMCs. This rearrangement joins TRBV5-6 to TRBJ2-7; 7 positions agree with TRBD1. This TCR derives from a woman aged 40-49 years in good health and CMV-seropositive. CDR3 loop: CASSFKDRLKSYEQYF. CDR3 nucleotides: TGTGCCAGCAGTTTTAAGGACAGGCTTAAATCCTACGAGCAGTACTTC.